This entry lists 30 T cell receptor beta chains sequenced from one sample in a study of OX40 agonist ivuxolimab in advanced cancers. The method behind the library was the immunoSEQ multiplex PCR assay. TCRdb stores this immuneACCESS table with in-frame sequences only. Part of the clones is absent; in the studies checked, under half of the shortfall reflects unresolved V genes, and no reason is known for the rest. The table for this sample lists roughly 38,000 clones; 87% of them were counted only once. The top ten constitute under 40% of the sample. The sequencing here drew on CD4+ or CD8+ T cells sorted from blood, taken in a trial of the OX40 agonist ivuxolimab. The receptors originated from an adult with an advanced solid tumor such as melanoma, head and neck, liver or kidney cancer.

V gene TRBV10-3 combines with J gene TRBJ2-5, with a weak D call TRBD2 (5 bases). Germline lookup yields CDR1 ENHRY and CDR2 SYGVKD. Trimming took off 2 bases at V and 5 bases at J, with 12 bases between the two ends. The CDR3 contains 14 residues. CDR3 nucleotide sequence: TGTGCCATCAGTGAGCCGCGGGCCGGGGAGACCCAGTACTTC. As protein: CAISEPRAGETQYF.

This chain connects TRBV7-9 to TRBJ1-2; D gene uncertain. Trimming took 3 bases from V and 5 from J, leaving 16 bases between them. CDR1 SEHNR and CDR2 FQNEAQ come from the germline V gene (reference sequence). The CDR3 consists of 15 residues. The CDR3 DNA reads TGTGCCAGCAGCTTCACTTTGGCAGCTTCTTATGGCTACACCTTC. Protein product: CASSFTLAASYGYTF.

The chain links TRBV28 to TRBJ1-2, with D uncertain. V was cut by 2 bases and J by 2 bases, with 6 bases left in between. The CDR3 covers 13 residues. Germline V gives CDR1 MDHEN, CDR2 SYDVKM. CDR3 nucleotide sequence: TGTGCCAGCAGTTTAGGCAGCAACTATGGCTACACCTTC. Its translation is CASSLGSNYGYTF.

The CDR3 loop is CASSRPPSSSGELFF. CDR3 DNA: TGTGCCAGCAGCCGCCCCCCTAGCTCTTCCGGGGAGCTGTTTTTT. The chain combines TRBV7-6 with TRBJ2-2; a possible D gene is TRBD2 (5 bases). The CDR3 spans 15 residues. V was trimmed by 5 bases and J by 6 bases, leaving 16 bases between them. In germline, CDR1 is SGHVS, CDR2 FNYEAQ.

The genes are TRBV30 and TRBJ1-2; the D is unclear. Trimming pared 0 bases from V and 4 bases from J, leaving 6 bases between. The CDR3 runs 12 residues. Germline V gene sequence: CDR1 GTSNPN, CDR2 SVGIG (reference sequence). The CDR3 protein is CAWSVPSYGYTF. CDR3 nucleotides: TGTGCCTGGAGTGTACCAAGCTATGGCTACACCTTC.

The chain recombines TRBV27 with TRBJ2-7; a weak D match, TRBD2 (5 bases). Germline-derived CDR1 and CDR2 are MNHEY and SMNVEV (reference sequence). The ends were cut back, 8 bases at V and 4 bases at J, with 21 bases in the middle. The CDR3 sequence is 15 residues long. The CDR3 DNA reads TGTGCCAGCTCGCCAAGGACTGGGGTACCGTACGAGCAGTACTTC. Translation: CASSPRTGVPYEQYF.

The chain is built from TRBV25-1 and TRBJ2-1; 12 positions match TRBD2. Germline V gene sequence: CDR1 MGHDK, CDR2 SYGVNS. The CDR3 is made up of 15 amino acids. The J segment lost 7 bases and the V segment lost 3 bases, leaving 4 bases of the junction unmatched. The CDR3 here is CASSELAGGRNEQFF. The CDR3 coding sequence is TGTGCCAGCAGTGAGCTAGCGGGAGGGCGTAATGAGCAGTTCTTC.

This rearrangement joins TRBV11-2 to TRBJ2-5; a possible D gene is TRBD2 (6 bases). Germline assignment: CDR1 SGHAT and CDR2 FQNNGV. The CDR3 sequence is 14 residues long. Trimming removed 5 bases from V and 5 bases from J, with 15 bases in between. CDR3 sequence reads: CASSRDSRGETQYF. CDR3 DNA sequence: TGTGCCAGCAGCAGGGACTCCCGGGGGGAGACCCAGTACTTC.

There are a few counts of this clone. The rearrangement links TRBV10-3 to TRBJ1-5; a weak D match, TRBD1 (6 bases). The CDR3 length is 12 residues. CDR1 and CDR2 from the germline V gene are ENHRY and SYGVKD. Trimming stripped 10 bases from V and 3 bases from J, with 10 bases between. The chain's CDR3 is CATQGSNQPQHF. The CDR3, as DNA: TGTGCCACACAGGGATCCAATCAGCCCCAGCATTTT.

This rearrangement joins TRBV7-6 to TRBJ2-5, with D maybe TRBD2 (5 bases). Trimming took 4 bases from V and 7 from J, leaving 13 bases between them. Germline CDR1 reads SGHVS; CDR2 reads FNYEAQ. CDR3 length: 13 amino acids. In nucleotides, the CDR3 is TGTGCCAGCAGCTCTGAAGAGGGCGGGACCCAGTACTTC. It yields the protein CASSSEEGGTQYF. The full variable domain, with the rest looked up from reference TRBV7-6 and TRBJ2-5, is GAGVSQSPRYKVTKRGQDVALRCDPISGHVSLYWYRQALGQGPEFLTYFNYEAQQDKSGLPNDRFSAERPEGSISTLTIQRTEQRDSAMYRCASSSEEGGTQYFGPGTRLLVL.

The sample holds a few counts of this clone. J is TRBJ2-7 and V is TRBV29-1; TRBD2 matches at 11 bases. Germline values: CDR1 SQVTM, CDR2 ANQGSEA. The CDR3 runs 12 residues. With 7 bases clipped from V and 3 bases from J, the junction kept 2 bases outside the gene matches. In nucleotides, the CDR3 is TGCAGCGCCCTAGCGGGGGGCTACGAGCAGTACTTC. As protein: CSALAGGYEQYF.

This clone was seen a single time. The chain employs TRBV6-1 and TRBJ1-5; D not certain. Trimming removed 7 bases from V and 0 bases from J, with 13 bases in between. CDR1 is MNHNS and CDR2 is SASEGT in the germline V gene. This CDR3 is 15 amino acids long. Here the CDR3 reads CASTERIYSNQPQHF. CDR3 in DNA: TGTGCCAGCACCGAGCGGATCTATAGCAATCAGCCCCAGCATTTT.

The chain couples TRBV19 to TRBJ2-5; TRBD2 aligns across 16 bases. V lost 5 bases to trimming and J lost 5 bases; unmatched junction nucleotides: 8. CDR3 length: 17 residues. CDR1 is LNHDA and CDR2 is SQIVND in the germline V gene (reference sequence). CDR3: CASSSGTSGGAWETQYF. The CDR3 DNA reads TGTGCCAGTAGTTCGGGGACTAGCGGGGGGGCCTGGGAGACCCAGTACTTC.

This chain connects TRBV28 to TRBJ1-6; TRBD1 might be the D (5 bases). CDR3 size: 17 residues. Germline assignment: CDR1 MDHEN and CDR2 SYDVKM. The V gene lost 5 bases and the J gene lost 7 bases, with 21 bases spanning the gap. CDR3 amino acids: CASSPLYRGKRNSPLHF. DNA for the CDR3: TGTGCCAGCAGTCCCCTTTATCGGGGGAAGCGAAATTCACCCCTCCACTTT.

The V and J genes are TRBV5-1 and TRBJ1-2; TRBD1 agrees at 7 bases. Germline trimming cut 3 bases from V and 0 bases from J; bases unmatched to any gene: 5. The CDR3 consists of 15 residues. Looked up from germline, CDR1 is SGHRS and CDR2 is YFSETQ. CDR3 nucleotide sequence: TGCGCCAGCAGCTCGCAGGGGGGTTCTAACTATGGCTACACCTTC. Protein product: CASSSQGGSNYGYTF.

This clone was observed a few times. CDR3 DNA sequence: TGCGCCAGCAGATTGGACGGTGCGGGCAATCAGCCCCAGCATTTT. Its translation is CASRLDGAGNQPQHF. The chain uses TRBV4-1 and TRBJ1-5; D ambiguous. This CDR3 has 15 amino acids. V lost 6 bases and J lost 2, with 14 bases in between. The V gene's germline CDR1 is MGHRA and CDR2 YSYEKL.

The CDR3 spells CAWSRRGSTGELFF. The CDR3 coding sequence is TGTGCCTGGAGTAGGAGGGGTAGCACCGGGGAGCTGTTTTTT. J is TRBJ2-2 and V is TRBV30; D is possibly TRBD2 (6 bases). This CDR3 has 14 amino acids. Germline values: CDR1 GTSNPN, CDR2 SVGIG (reference sequence). V was trimmed by 2 bases and J by 4 bases, leaving 11 bases between them.

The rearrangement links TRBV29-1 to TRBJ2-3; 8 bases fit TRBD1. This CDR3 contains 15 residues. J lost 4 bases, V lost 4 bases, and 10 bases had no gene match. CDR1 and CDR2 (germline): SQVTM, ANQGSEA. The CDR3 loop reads CSVVPGQGGPDTQYF. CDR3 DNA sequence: TGCAGCGTTGTCCCCGGACAGGGCGGGCCAGATACGCAGTATTTT.

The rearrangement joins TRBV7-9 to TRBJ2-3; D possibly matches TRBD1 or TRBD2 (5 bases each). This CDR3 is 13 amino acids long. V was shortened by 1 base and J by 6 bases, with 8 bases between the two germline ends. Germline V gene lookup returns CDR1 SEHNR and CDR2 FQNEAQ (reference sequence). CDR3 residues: CASSLVGVDTQYF. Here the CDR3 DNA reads TGTGCCAGCAGCTTAGTGGGGGTGGATACGCAGTATTTT.

The CDR3 DNA follows: TGTGCCAGCTTATCTAGCGGGGTCTCCTACAATGAGCAGTTCTTC. It translates to CASLSSGVSYNEQFF. The chain recombines TRBV27 with TRBJ2-1, with 9 bases identical to TRBD2. The CDR3 is made up of 15 amino acids. The trim removed 8 bases at V and 0 bases at J, leaving 5 bases unmatched. The germline gives CDR1 MNHEY, CDR2 SMNVEV (reference sequence).

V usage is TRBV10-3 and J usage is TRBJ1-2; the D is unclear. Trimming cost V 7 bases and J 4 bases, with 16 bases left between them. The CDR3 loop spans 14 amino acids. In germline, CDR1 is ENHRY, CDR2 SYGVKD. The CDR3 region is CAIKASGFVYGYTF. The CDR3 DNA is TGTGCCATCAAGGCCTCGGGGTTTGTCTATGGCTACACCTTC.

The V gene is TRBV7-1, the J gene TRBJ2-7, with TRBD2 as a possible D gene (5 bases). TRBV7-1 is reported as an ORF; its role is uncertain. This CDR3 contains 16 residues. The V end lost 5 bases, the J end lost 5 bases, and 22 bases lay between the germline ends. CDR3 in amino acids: CASSQRLGPMDHEQYF. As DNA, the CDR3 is TGTGCCAGCAGCCAGCGGCTAGGACCCATGGACCACGAGCAGTACTTC.

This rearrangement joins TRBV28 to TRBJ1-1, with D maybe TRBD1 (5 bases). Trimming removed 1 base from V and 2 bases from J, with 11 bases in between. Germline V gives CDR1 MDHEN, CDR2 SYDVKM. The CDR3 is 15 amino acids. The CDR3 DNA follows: TGTGCCAGCAGTTTATTTACAGGTATTAACACTGAAGCTTTCTTT. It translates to CASSLFTGINTEAFF.

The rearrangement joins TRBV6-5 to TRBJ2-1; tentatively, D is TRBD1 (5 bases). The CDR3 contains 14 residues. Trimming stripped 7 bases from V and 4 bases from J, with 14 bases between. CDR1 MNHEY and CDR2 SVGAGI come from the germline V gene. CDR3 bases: TGTGCCAGCACTCCAATGGGGCTGTACAATGAGCAGTTCTTC. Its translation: CASTPMGLYNEQFF.

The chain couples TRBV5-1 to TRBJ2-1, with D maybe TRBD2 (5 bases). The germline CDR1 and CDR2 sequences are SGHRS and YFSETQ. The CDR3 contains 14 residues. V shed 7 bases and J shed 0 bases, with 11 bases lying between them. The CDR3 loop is CASSIGDSYNEQFF. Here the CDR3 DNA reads TGCGCCAGCTCAATCGGGGACTCCTACAATGAGCAGTTCTTC.

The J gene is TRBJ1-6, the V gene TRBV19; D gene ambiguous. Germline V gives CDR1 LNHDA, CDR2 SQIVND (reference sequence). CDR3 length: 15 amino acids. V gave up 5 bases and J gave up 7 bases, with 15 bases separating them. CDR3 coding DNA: TGTGCCAGTAGTGAGCGTTCCCACGTGAATTCACCCCTCCACTTT. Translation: CASSERSHVNSPLHF.

The CDR3 DNA follows: TGTGCCAGCAGCGCCGGGGGGGACCATGGCTACACCTTC. It yields the protein CASSAGGDHGYTF. This chain joins TRBV14 and TRBJ1-2; D is perhaps TRBD1 (5 bases). The length of the CDR3 is 13 residues. Trimming stripped 5 bases from V and 6 bases from J, with 13 bases between. Germline CDR1 SGHDN, CDR2 FVKESK.

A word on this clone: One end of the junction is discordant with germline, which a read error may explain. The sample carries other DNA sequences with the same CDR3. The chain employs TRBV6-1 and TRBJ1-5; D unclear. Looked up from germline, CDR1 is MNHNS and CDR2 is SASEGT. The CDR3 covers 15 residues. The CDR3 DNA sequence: TGCGCCAGCAGTGAACCGTCAGCCGGCAATCAGCCCCAGCATTTT. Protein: CASSEPSAGNQPQHF.

In DNA, the CDR3 is TGCGCCAGCAGTTGGGGACAGGGGCGCTCTGGAAACACCATATATTTT. Protein: CASSWGQGRSGNTIYF. The rearrangement joins TRBV5-1 to TRBJ1-3; 10 bases are shared with TRBD1. CDR3 length equals 16 residues. V shed 5 bases, J shed 0 bases, and the junction held 5 bases outside the gene matches. Looked up from germline, CDR1 is SGHRS and CDR2 is YFSETQ.

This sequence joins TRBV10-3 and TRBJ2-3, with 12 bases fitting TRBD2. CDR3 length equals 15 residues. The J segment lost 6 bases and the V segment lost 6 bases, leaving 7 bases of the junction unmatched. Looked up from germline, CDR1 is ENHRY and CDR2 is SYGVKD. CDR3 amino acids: CAIRASSGGVDTQYF. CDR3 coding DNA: TGTGCCATCAGAGCCTCTAGCGGGGGGGTTGATACGCAGTATTTT.